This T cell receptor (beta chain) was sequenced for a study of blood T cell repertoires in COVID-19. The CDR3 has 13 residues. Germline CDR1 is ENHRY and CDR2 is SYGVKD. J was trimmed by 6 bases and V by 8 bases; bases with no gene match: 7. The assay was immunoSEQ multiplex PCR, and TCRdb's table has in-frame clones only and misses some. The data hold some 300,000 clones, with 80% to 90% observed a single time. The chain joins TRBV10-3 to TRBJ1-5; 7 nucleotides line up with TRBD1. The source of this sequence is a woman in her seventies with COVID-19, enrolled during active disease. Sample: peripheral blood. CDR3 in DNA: TGTGCCATCTCGACAGGGTACACTCAGCCCCAGCATTTT. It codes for CAISTGYTQPQHF.